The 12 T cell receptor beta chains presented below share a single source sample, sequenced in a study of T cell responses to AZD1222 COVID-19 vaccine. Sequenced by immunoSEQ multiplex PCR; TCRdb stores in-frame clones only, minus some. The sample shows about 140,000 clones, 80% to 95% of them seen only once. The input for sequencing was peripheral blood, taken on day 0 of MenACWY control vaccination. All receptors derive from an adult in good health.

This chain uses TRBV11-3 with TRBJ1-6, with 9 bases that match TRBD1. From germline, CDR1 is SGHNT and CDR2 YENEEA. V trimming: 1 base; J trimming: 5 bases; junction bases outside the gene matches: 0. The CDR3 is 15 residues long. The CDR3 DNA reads TGTGCCAGCAGCTTAGGGACAGGGGATAATTCACCCCTCCACTTT. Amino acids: CASSLGTGDNSPLHF. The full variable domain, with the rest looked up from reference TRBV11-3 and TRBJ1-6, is EAGVVQSPRYKIIEKKQPVAFWCNPISGHNTLYWYLQNLGQGPELLIRYENEEAVDDSQLPKDRFSAERLKGVDSTLKIQPAELGDSAVYLCASSLGTGDNSPLHFGNGTRLTVT.

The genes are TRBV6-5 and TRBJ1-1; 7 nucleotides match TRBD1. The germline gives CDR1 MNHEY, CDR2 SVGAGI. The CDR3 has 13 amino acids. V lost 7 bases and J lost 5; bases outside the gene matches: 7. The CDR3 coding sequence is TGTGCCAGCATTATCCAGGGGGGGACTGAAGCTTTCTTT. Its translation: CASIIQGGTEAFF.

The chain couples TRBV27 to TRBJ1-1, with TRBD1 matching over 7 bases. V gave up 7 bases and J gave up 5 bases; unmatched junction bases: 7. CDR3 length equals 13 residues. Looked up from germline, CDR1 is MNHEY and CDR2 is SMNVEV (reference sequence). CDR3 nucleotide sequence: TGTGCCAGCAACCCGACAGGGAGAACTGAAGCTTTCTTT. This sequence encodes CASNPTGRTEAFF.

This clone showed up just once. The CDR3: CASSPDGQNTEAFF. Written as DNA, the CDR3 is TGTGCCAGTAGTCCCGACGGGCAGAACACTGAAGCTTTCTTT. The gene calls are TRBV19 and TRBJ1-1; no clear D gene. V was clipped by 5 bases and J by 1 base, with 11 bases between them. The CDR3 length is 14 residues. Looked up from germline, CDR1 is LNHDA and CDR2 is SQIVND (reference sequence).

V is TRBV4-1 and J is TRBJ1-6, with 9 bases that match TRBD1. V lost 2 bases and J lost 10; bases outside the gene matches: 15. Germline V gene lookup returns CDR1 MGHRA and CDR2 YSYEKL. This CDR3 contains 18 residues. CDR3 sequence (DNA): TGCGCCAGCAGCCAAAAGCGCTTCCGGGACAGGGTGGAATCACCCCTCCACTTT. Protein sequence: CASSQKRFRDRVESPLHF.

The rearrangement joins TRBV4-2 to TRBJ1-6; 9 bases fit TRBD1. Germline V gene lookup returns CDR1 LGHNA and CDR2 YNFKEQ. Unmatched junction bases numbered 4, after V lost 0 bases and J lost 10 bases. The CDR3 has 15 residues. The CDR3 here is CASSQEQGAGSPLHF. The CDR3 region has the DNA TGTGCCAGCAGCCAAGAACAGGGGGCTGGGTCACCCCTCCACTTT.

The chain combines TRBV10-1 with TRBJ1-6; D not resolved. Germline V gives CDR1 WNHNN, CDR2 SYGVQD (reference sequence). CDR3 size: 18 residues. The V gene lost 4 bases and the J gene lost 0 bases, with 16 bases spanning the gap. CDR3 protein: CASSGGRRGSSYNSPLHF. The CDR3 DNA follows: TGCGCCAGCAGTGGGGGTAGGCGGGGAAGCTCCTATAATTCACCCCTCCACTTT.

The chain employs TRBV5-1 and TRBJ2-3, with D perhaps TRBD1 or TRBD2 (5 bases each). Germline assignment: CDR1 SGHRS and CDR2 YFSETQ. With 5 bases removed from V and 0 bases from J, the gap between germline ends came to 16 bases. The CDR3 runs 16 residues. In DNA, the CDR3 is TGCGCCAGCAGTACCGCCCGGGGACCAAGCACAGATACGCAGTATTTT. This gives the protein CASSTARGPSTDTQYF.

DNA for the CDR3: TGTGCCAGCAGACCCCCACAGGGGTACACTGAAGCTTTCTTT. This gives the protein CASRPPQGYTEAFF. The chain uses TRBV6-6 and TRBJ1-1; 7 nucleotides align to TRBD1. In germline, CDR1 is MNHNY, CDR2 SVGAGI (reference sequence). The CDR3 is made up of 14 amino acids. The junction had 7 bases not matched to a gene; V was cut back by 6 bases and J by 3 bases.

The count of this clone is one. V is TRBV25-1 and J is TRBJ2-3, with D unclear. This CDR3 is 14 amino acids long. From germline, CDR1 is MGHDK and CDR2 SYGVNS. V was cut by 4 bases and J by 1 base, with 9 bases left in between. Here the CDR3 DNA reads TGTGCCAGCAGTGTTCTCTGGGGCACAGATACGCAGTATTTT. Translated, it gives CASSVLWGTDTQYF.

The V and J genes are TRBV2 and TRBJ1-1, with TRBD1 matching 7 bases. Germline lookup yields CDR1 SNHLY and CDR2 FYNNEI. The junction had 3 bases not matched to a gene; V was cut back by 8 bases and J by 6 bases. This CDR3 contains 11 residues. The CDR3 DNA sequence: TGTGCCAGCTTGGGACAGTCTGAAGCTTTCTTT. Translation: CASLGQSEAFF.

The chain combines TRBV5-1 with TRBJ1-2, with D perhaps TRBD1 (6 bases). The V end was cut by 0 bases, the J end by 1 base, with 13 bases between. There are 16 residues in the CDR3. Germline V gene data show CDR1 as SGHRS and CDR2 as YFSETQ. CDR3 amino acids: CASSLDREWGNYGYTF. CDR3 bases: TGCGCCAGCAGCTTGGACAGGGAATGGGGTAACTATGGCTACACCTTC.